Below are 2 T cell receptor beta chains sequenced from a single sample in a study of shared clonotypes between healthy human individuals. Generated by immunoSEQ multiplex PCR, the TCRdb table keeps only in-frame clones and is missing some. Among about 1.5 million clones listed, around 97% were seen once. The sample comprised naive CD4+ T cells sorted from blood. The subset denotes: CD45RA+ positively selected. These TCRs come from a young man in good health.

This clone was counted once. The same CDR3 arises from other DNA sequences in this sample as well. This chain's CDR3 is CASSTGGGNTIYF. The CDR3 DNA reads as TGTGCCAGCAGTACAGGCGGTGGAAACACCATATATTTT. The chain has TRBV28 and TRBJ1-3; D might be TRBD1 (5 bases). The CDR3 spans 13 residues. V was pared by 5 bases and J by 3 bases, with 8 bases between. Germline V gene lookup returns CDR1 MDHEN and CDR2 SYDVKM.

V is TRBV25-1 and J is TRBJ2-7, with D uncertain. V was cut by 7 bases and J by 0 bases, with 16 bases left in between. CDR1 MGHDK and CDR2 SYGVNS come from the germline V gene. This CDR3 has 15 amino acids. CDR3 DNA: TGTGCCAGCAACCTGGATGGGATCGCCTCCTACGAGCAGTACTTC. Its protein product is CASNLDGIASYEQYF.